This TCR beta chain was recorded in a study of T cell changes during pregnancy in multiple sclerosis. Repertoires were generated with immunoSEQ multiplex PCR, while TCRdb's copy carries only in-frame clones and drops some. The profile shows approximately 83,000 clones, about 94% of them singletons. Germline assignment: CDR1 PRHDT and CDR2 FYEKMQ (reference sequence). This CDR3 is built from 12 residues. V lost 5 bases and J lost 12, with 16 bases in between. The V call is TRBV13, the J call TRBJ1-2; weak D call: TRBD1 (6 bases). The TCR was taken from a female donor with multiple sclerosis, enrolled in a pregnancy study. The specimen was peripheral blood, collected in the third trimester of pregnancy. DNA for the CDR3: TGTGCCAGCAGCCCTCGAGGGGGAAGGAACACCTTC. Encoded protein: CASSPRGGRNTF.